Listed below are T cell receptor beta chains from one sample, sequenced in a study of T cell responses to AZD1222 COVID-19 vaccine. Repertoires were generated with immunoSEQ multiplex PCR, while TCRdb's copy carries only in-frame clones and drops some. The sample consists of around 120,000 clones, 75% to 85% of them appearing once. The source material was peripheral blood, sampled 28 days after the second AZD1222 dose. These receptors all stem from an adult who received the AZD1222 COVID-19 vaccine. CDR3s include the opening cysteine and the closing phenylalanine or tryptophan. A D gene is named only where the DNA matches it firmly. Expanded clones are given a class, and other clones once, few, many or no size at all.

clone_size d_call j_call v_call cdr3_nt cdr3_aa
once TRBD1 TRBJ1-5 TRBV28 TGTGCCAGCAGTTCTCGGACAGGGATGGGGAATCAGCCCCAGCATTTT CASSSRTGMGNQPQHF
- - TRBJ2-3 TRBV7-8 TGTGCCAGCAGCCTGACAGGGAGGACAGATACGCAGTATTTT CASSLTGRTDTQYF
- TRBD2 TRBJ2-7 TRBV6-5 TGTGCCAGCAGTTACTCGAGGACTAGCTCCTACGAGCAGTACTTC CASSYSRTSSYEQYF
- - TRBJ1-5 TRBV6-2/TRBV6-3 TGTGCCAGCAGTTCACAGGGATATCAGCCCCAGCATTTT CASSSQGYQPQHF
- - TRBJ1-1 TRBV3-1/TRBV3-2 TGTGCCAGCAGCTTATCGACACTTATGAACACTGAAGCTTTCTTT CASSLSTLMNTEAFF
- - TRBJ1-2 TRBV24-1 TGTGCCACCAGCGGGGGACAACTGTCCAACTATGGCTACACCTTC CATSGGQLSNYGYTF
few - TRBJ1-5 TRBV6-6 TGTGCCAGCAGTCCTCCAGGGGTGAATCAGCCCCAGCATTTT CASSPPGVNQPQHF
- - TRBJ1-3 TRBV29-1 TGCAGCGTCGCCCGGGGGGCCTCTGGAAACACCATATATTTT CSVARGASGNTIYF
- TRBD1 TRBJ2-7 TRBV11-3 TGTGCCAGCAGTCGCACAGGGGTGAGCGAGCAGTACTTC CASSRTGVSEQYF
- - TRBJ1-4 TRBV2 TGTGCCAGCGTTCAAGACAGCTATAATGAAAAACTGTTTTTT CASVQDSYNEKLFF
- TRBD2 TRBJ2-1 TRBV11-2 TGTGCCAGCAGCCAAACTAGACGGGGGGGAATCAATGAGCAGTTCTTC CASSQTRRGGINEQFF
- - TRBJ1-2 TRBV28 TGTGCCAGCAGTTTACGGGGGGATATTCGCTACACCTTC CASSLRGDIRYTF
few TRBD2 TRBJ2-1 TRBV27 TGTGCCAGCAGTTTACGCGGACTAGATGAGCAGTTCTTC CASSLRGLDEQFF
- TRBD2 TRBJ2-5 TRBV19 TGTGCCAGTAGACTAGCGGGGGAGACCCAGTACTTC CASRLAGETQYF
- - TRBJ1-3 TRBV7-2 TGTGCCAGCAGCTTATTCCACTCAGTCGGAAACACCATATATTTT CASSLFHSVGNTIYF
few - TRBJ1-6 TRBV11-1 TGTGCCAGCAGCCCCAGAGGGACGGAGAATTCACCCCTCCACTTT CASSPRGTENSPLHF
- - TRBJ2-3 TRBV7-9 TGTGCCAGCAGCTCCCCCATCTTAGGGGCTAGCACAGATACGCAGTATTTT CASSSPILGASTDTQYF
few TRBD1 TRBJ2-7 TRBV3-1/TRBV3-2 TGTGCCAGCAGCAGAGGGACAGGGGAGTACGAGCAGTACTTC CASSRGTGEYEQYF
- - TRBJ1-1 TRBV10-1 TGCGCCAGCAGTCCCAGAACCCTGGGGAACACTGAAGCTTTCTTT CASSPRTLGNTEAFF
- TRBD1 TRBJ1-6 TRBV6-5 TGTGCCAGCAGTCGACAGGGGTCGATTAATTCACCCCTCCACTTT CASSRQGSINSPLHF
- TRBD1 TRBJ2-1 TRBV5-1 TGCGCCAGCAGCTCAACAGGGGTGAATGAGCAGTTCTTC CASSSTGVNEQFF
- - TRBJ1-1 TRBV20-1 TGCAGTGCTGGATTATGGGATGAAGCTTTCTTT CSAGLWDEAFF
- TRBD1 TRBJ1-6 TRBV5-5 TGTGCCAGCAGCGAGTGGACAGGGAAACCCCTTCTTCGATCACCCCTCCACTTT CASSEWTGKPLLRSPLHF
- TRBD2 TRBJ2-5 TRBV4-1 TGCGCCAGCAGCCAAGATCATGTCCTAGCGGTACAAGAGACCCAGTACTTC CASSQDHVLAVQETQYF
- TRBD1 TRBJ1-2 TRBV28 TGTGCCAGCAACAAGGGACCGGGACAGGGGAACGGCTACACCTTC CASNKGPGQGNGYTF
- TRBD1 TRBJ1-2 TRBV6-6 TGTGCCACCCAGGGGGGACAGGGGAGCTATGGCTACACCTTC CATQGGQGSYGYTF
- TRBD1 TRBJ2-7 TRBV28 TGTGCCAGCAGTTCAATTCGACAGGGGGCTGGTATTTACGAGCAGTACTTC CASSSIRQGAGIYEQYF
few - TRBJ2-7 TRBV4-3 TGCGCCAGCAGCCAAGATTCAGGATTGGACGAGCAGTACTTC CASSQDSGLDEQYF
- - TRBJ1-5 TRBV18 TGTGCCAGCTCACCGCAAGTTAATCAGCCCCAGCATTTT CASSPQVNQPQHF
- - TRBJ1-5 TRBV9 TGTGCCAGCAGCGTAGAGGCAGGCCAGCCCCAGCATTTT CASSVEAGQPQHF
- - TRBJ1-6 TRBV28 TGTGCCAGCACCTCGTACCGGCGGGGGTCACCCCTCCACTTT CASTSYRRGSPLHF
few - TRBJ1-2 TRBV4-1 TGCGCCAGCAGCCAAGAAGGAGGGCCAGGGCCTGGGTTTGGCTACACCTTC CASSQEGGPGPGFGYTF
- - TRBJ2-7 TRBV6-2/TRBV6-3 TGTGCCAGCAGTTTATGGGACCCAAGGGACGAGCAGTACTTC CASSLWDPRDEQYF
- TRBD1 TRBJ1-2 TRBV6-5 TGTGCCAGCAGTTACTCCGGGACAGGTGGCTACACCTTC CASSYSGTGGYTF
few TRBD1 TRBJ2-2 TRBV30 TGTGCCTCCCATCCGCGACAGGGATTCGGGGAGCTGTTTTTT CASHPRQGFGELFF
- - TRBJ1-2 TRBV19 TGTGCCAGTAGTTCCCCAGGACATACAAACTATGGCTACACCTTC CASSSPGHTNYGYTF
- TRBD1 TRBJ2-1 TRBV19 TGTGCCAGTAGAGGACAGGATTCCTACAATGAGCAGTTCTTC CASRGQDSYNEQFF
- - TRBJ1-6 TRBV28 TGTGCCAGCAGGTTACTCCCGGGACACGTAAATTCACCCCTCCACTTT CASRLLPGHVNSPLHF
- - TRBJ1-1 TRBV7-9 TGTGCCAGCAGCTTTGGACCAAAGAGAGCTTTCTTT CASSFGPKRAFF
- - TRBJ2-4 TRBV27 TGTGCCAGCTCTAGGGGCCTCGGCTTCTTAGCCAAAAACATTCAGTACTTC CASSRGLGFLAKNIQYF
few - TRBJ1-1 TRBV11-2 TGTGCCAGCAGCTTTGACAGGAACACTGAAGCTTTCTTT CASSFDRNTEAFF
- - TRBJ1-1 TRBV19 TGTGCCAGTAGTATGTCAGCCGTTGAAGCTTTCTTT CASSMSAVEAFF
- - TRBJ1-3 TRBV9 TGTGCCAGCAGCGTAGTCCGGGGACATAGAAACACCATATATTTT CASSVVRGHRNTIYF
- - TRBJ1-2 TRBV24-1 TGTGCCACCAGTCGGGACATTTATGGCTACACCTTC CATSRDIYGYTF
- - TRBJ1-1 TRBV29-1 TGCAGCGTTGGAGCGAACACTGAAGCTTTCTTT CSVGANTEAFF
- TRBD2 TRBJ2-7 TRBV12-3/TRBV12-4 TGTGCCAGCGGGAGGGGAGGCCTATACGAGCAGTACTTC CASGRGGLYEQYF
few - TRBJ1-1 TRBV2 TGTGCCAGCGCAGCCGGGGATTCAACTGAAGCTTTCTTT CASAAGDSTEAFF
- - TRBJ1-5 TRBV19 TGTGCCAGTAGTATCCGGGACACCAATCAGCCCCAGCATTTT CASSIRDTNQPQHF
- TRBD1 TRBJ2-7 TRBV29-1 TGCAGCGTCCTAAAATTACAGGGGGCCTACGAGCAGTACTTC CSVLKLQGAYEQYF
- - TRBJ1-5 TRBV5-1 TGCGCCAGCAGGGAAGGCGCCAGCAATCAGCCCCAGCATTTT CASREGASNQPQHF
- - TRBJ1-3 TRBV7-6 TGTGCCAGTGGAGTCGGAGGATCGGCTGGAAACACCATATATTTT CASGVGGSAGNTIYF